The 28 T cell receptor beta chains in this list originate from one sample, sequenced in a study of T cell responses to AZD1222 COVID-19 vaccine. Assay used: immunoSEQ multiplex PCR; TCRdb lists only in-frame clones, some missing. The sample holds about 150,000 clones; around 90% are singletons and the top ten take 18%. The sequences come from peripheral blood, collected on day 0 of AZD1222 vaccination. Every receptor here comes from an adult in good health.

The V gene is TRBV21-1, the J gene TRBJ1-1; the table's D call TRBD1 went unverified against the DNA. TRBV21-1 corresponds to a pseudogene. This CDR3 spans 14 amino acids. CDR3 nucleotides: TGTGCCAGAGTAGCGGGACAGGGGGACCCTGAAGCTTTCTTT. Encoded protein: CARVAGQGDPEAFF.

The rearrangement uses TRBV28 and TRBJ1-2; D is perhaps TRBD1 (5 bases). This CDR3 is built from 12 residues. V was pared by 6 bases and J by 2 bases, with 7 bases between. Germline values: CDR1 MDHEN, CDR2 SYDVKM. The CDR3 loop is CASRQENYGYTF. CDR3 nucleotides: TGTGCCAGCAGACAGGAAAACTATGGCTACACCTTC.

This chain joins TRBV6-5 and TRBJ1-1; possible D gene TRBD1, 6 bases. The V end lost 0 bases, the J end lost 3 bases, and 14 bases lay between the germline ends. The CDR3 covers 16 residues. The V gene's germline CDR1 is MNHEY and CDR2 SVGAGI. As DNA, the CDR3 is TGTGCCAGCAGTTACTCTTACAGGGTCGGGGACACTGAAGCTTTCTTT. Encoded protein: CASSYSYRVGDTEAFF.

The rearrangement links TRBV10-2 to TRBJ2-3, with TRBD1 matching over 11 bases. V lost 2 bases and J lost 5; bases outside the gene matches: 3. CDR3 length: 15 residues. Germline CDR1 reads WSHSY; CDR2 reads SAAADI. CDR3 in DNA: TGCGCCAGCAGTGAGCCGGGACAGGGGGTAGATACGCAGTATTTT. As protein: CASSEPGQGVDTQYF.

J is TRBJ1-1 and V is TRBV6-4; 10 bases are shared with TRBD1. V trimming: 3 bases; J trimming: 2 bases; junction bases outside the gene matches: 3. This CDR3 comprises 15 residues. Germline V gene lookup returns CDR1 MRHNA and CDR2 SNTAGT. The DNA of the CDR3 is TGTGCCAGCAGTGAAGGGGACAGGGGCAACACTGAAGCTTTCTTT. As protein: CASSEGDRGNTEAFF.

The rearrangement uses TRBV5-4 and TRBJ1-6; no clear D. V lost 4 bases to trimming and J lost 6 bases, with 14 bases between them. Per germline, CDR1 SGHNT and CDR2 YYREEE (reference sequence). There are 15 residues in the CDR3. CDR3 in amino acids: CASSQDRGVNSPLHF. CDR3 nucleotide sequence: TGTGCCAGCAGCCAAGATCGGGGAGTTAATTCACCCCTCCACTTT.

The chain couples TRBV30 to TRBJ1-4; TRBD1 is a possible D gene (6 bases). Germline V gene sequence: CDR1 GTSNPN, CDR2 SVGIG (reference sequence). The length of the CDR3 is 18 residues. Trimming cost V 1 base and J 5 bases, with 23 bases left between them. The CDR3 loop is CAWSEFGGTPILNEKLFF. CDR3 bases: TGTGCCTGGAGTGAGTTTGGGGGCACTCCGATACTCAATGAAAAACTGTTTTTT.

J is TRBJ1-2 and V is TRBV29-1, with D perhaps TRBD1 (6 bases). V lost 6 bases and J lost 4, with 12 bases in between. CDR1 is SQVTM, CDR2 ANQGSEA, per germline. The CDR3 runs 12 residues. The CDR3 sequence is CSVGGRGYGYTF. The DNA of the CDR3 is TGCAGCGTGGGGGGCAGGGGCTATGGCTACACCTTC.

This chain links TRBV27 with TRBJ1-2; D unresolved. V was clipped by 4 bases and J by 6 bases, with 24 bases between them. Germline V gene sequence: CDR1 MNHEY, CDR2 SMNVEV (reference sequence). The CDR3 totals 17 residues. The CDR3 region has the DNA TGTGCCAGCAGTTACCGGTTTGGGAGCTACGACTCAAATGGCTACACCTTC. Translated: CASSYRFGSYDSNGYTF.

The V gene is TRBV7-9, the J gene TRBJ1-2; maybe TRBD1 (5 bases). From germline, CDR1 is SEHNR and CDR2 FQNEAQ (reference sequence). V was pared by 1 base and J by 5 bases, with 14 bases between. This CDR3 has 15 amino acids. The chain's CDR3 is CASSLVGGLVYGYTF. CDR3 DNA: TGTGCCAGCAGCTTAGTCGGGGGTTTAGTATATGGCTACACCTTC.

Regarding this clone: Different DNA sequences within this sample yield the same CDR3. In DNA form, the CDR3 reads TGCAGCGTTGAAGTCAGTAGACGAGAGACCCAGTACTTC. Translated: CSVEVSRRETQYF. The V and J genes are TRBV29-1 and TRBJ2-5; no clear D gene. This CDR3 spans 13 amino acids. Deletions cut 1 base from V and 4 bases from J, with 10 bases between. CDR1 is SQVTM and CDR2 is ANQGSEA in the germline V gene.

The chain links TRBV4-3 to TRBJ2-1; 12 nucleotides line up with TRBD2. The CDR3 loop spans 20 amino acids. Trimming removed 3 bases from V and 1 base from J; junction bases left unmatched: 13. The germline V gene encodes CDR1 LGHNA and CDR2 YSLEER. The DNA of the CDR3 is TGCGCCAGCAGCCAGGGATTCAGGACTAGCGGGGCCCCATCCTACAATGAGCAGTTCTTC. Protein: CASSQGFRTSGAPSYNEQFF.

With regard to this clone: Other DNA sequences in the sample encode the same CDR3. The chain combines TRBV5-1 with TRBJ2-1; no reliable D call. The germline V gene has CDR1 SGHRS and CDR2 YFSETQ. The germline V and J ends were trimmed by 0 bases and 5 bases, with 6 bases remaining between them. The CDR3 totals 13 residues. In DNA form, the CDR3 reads TGCGCCAGCAGCTTGGTAGGGCACAATGAGCAGTTCTTC. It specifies CASSLVGHNEQFF.

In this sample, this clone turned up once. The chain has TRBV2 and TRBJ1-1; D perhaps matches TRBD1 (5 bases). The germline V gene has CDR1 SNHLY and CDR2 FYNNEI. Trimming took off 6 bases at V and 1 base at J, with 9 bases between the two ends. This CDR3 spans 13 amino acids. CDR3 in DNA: TGTGCCAGCAGCGCAGGGACGAACACTGAAGCTTTCTTT. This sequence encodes CASSAGTNTEAFF.

The CDR3 coding sequence is TGTGCCAGCAGCTTAACCCGGGACACGGCCTCCACTGAAGCTTTCTTT. As protein: CASSLTRDTASTEAFF. The chain uses TRBV7-3 and TRBJ1-1; TRBD1 is a possible D gene (6 bases). Germline-derived CDR1 and CDR2 are SGHTA and FQGTGA. V shed 0 bases and J shed 4 bases, with 15 bases lying between them. The CDR3 is made up of 16 amino acids.

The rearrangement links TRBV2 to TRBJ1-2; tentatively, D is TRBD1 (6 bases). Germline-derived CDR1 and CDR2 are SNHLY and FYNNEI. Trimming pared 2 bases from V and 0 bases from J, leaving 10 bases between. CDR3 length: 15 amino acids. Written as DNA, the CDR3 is TGTGCCAGCAGTGAAAACGGGGGCCCTAACTATGGCTACACCTTC. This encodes CASSENGGPNYGYTF.

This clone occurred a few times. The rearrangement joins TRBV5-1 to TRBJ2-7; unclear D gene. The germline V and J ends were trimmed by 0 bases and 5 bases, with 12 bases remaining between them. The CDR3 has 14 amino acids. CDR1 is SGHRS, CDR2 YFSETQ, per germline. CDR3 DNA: TGCGCCAGCAGCTTGGGGCAACGCGCCGACGAGCAGTACTTC. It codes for CASSLGQRADEQYF.

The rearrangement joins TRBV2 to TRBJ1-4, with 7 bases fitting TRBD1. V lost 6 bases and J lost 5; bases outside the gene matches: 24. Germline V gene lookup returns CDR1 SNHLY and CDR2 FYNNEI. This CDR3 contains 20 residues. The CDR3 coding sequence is TGTGCCAGCAGGGACAGACAGGGTCGGGGCCCGCGGCGGCTGAATGAAAAACTGTTTTTT. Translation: CASRDRQGRGPRRLNEKLFF.

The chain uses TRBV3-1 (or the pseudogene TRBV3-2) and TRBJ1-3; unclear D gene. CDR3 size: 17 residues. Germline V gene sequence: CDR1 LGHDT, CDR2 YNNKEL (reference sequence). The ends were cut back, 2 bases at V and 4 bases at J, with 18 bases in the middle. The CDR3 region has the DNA TGTGCCAGCAGCCAAACCCTCTCGGAGGTTTGGGGAAACACCATATATTTT. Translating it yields CASSQTLSEVWGNTIYF.

The CDR3: CASSARTSPGELFF. The CDR3 DNA is TGTGCCAGCAGCGCGCGGACTAGCCCCGGGGAGCTGTTTTTT. The chain carries TRBV5-4 and TRBJ2-2, with 8 bases identical to TRBD2. The junction had 5 bases not matched to a gene; V was cut back by 4 bases and J by 6 bases. The CDR3 consists of 14 residues. In germline, CDR1 is SGHNT, CDR2 YYREEE (reference sequence).

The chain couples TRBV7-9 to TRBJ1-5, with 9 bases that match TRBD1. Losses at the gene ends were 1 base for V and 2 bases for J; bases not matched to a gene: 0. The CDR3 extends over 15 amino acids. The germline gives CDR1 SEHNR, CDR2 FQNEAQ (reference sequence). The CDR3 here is CASSLGDRGNQPQHF. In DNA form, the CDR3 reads TGTGCCAGCAGCTTAGGGGACAGGGGCAATCAGCCCCAGCATTTT.

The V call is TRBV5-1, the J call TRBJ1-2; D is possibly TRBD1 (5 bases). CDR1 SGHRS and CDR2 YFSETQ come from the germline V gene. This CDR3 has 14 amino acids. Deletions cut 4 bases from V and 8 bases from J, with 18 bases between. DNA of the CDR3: TGCGCCAGCAGCCCCGGGACCCCCGGAGACGGCTACACCTTC. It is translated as CASSPGTPGDGYTF. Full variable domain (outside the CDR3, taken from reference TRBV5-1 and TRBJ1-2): KAGVTQTPRYLIKTRGQQVTLSCSPISGHRSVSWYQQTPGQGLQFLFEYFSETQRNKGNFPGRFSGRQFSNSRSEMNVSTLELGDSALYLCASSPGTPGDGYTFGSGTRLTVV.

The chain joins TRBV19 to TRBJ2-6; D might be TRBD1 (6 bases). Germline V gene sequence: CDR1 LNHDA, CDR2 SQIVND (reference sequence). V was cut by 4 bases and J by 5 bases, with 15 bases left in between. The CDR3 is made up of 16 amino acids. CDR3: CASSNIRDKRANVLTF. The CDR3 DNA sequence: TGTGCCAGTAGTAATATCCGGGACAAACGGGCCAACGTCCTGACTTTC.

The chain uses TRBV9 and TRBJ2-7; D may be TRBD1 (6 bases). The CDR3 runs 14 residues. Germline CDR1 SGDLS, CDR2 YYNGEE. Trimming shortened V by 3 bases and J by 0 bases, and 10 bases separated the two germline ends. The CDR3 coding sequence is TGTGCCAGCAGCGGCACAGGGTCCTCCTACGAGCAGTACTTC. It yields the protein CASSGTGSSYEQYF.

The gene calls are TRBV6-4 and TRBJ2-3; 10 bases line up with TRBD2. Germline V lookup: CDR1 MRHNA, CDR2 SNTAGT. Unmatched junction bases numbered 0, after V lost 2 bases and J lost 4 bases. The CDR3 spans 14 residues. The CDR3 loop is CASSDTSGADTQYF. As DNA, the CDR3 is TGTGCCAGCAGTGACACTAGCGGGGCAGATACGCAGTATTTT.

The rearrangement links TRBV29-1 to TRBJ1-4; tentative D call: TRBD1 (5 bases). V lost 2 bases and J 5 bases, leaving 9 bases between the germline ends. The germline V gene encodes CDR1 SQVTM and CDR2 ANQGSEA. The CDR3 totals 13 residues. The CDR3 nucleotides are TGCAGCGTTGAAAGGGAGGGGAATGAAAAACTGTTTTTT. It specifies CSVEREGNEKLFF.

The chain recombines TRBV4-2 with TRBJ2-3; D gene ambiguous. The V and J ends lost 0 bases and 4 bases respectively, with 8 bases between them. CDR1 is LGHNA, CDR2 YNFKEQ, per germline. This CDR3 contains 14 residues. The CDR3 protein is CASSQDRQSDTQYF. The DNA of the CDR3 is TGTGCCAGCAGCCAAGATAGGCAGTCAGATACGCAGTATTTT.

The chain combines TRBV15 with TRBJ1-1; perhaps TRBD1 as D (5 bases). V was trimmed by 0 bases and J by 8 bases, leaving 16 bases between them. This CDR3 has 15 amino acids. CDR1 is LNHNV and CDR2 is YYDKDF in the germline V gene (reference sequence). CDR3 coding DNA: TGTGCCACCAGCAGAGATTACAGGTTGGCAGGAGAAGCTTTCTTT. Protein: CATSRDYRLAGEAFF.